These T cell receptor beta chains were read from a single sample in a study of control samples from healthy donors and cancer patients. Assay used: immunoSEQ multiplex PCR; TCRdb lists only in-frame clones, some missing. The sample includes 200,000 to 250,000 clones, 90% to 95% of them seen just once. What was sequenced was blood. These receptors originate from a man aged 45-65 years in good health. The conserved cysteine and the conserved F or W are not part of the CDR3 here. Fields, in order: V gene, clone size, J gene, CDR3 protein. A row's size may be missing; if present it is once, few, many or a size class.

v_gene: TRBV12-3/TRBV12-4
abundance: NA
j_gene: TRBJ1-2
CDR3aa: ASSSQGAYGYT

v_gene: TRBV6-5
abundance: NA
j_gene: TRBJ1-1
CDR3aa: ASSSRGANTEAF

v_gene: TRBV2
abundance: few
j_gene: TRBJ2-1
CDR3aa: ASSEGAPNIEGGAREDEQF

v_gene: TRBV6-5
abundance: NA
j_gene: TRBJ1-3
CDR3aa: ASSSVGPLGDTIY

v_gene: TRBV14
abundance: NA
j_gene: TRBJ1-1
CDR3aa: ASSPGRVVGVNTEAF

v_gene: TRBV13
abundance: NA
j_gene: TRBJ1-2
CDR3aa: ASRPRQNPYGYT

v_gene: TRBV5-1
abundance: NA
j_gene: TRBJ2-3
CDR3aa: ASSLLSGSTDTQY

v_gene: TRBV28
abundance: NA
j_gene: TRBJ2-3
CDR3aa: ASSPAGTGTDTQY

v_gene: TRBV6-5
abundance: NA
j_gene: TRBJ1-5
CDR3aa: ASRTGNQPQH

v_gene: TRBV7-8
abundance: NA
j_gene: TRBJ1-1
CDR3aa: ASRPNQAGVKNTEAF

v_gene: TRBV28
abundance: NA
j_gene: TRBJ2-7
CDR3aa: ASTASGGIEQY

v_gene: TRBV5-1
abundance: NA
j_gene: TRBJ1-3
CDR3aa: ASSQATSPGNTIY

v_gene: TRBV19
abundance: NA
j_gene: TRBJ1-2
CDR3aa: ASTQGRVYGYT

v_gene: TRBV28
abundance: once
j_gene: TRBJ1-6
CDR3aa: ASSSPPGSPLH

v_gene: TRBV4-1
abundance: NA
j_gene: TRBJ1-1
CDR3aa: ASSQRPMNTEAF

v_gene: TRBV5-1
abundance: once
j_gene: TRBJ2-3
CDR3aa: ASSLVGVSPDTQY

v_gene: TRBV10-3
abundance: NA
j_gene: TRBJ1-6
CDR3aa: AISGSGGNGSPLH

v_gene: TRBV24-1
abundance: NA
j_gene: TRBJ2-2
CDR3aa: ATSEPETSGGPKLF

v_gene: TRBV18
abundance: NA
j_gene: TRBJ2-3
CDR3aa: ASSQGLAGTDTQY

v_gene: TRBV9
abundance: NA
j_gene: TRBJ1-5
CDR3aa: ASSLGGLSNQPQH

v_gene: TRBV12-3/TRBV12-4
abundance: NA
j_gene: TRBJ1-5
CDR3aa: ASSFEAQPQH

v_gene: TRBV20-1
abundance: NA
j_gene: TRBJ2-1
CDR3aa: SASKNNEQF

v_gene: TRBV7-9
abundance: NA
j_gene: TRBJ1-1
CDR3aa: ASSLYGENTEAF

v_gene: TRBV5-6
abundance: NA
j_gene: TRBJ2-7
CDR3aa: ASSLRGSREEQY

v_gene: TRBV28
abundance: NA
j_gene: TRBJ2-2
CDR3aa: ASSREGTGVTGELF

v_gene: TRBV6-5
abundance: NA
j_gene: TRBJ1-6
CDR3aa: ASTQGYSSPLH

v_gene: TRBV28
abundance: NA
j_gene: TRBJ1-5
CDR3aa: ASNLRQGVGQPQH

v_gene: TRBV19
abundance: NA
j_gene: TRBJ1-2
CDR3aa: ASRTPGTSHGYT

v_gene: TRBV5-1
abundance: NA
j_gene: TRBJ1-3
CDR3aa: ASSLNGVPSGNTIY

v_gene: TRBV5-1
abundance: NA
j_gene: TRBJ2-6
CDR3aa: ASSLGGVGANVLT

v_gene: TRBV27
abundance: NA
j_gene: TRBJ2-5
CDR3aa: ASSLYPGTSGGETQY

v_gene: TRBV5-1
abundance: NA
j_gene: TRBJ1-1
CDR3aa: ASIFTTGVNPWDTEAF

v_gene: TRBV5-1
abundance: NA
j_gene: TRBJ2-3
CDR3aa: ASSLGQGRADTQY

v_gene: TRBV7-9
abundance: NA
j_gene: TRBJ1-1
CDR3aa: ASSFITTEAF

v_gene: TRBV4-3
abundance: NA
j_gene: TRBJ1-2
CDR3aa: ASSQDQTPIFNYGYT

v_gene: TRBV9
abundance: NA
j_gene: TRBJ2-1
CDR3aa: ASSPGAYYNEQF

v_gene: TRBV14
abundance: NA
j_gene: TRBJ2-1
CDR3aa: ASSQPMVSYNEQF

v_gene: TRBV5-4
abundance: NA
j_gene: TRBJ2-2
CDR3aa: ASSFAPGDTGELF

v_gene: TRBV5-8
abundance: NA
j_gene: TRBJ1-3
CDR3aa: ASRPRTGNTIY

v_gene: TRBV6-4
abundance: NA
j_gene: TRBJ2-2
CDR3aa: ASSDLNRGRGELF

v_gene: TRBV7-2
abundance: NA
j_gene: TRBJ1-5
CDR3aa: ASSLATNQPQH